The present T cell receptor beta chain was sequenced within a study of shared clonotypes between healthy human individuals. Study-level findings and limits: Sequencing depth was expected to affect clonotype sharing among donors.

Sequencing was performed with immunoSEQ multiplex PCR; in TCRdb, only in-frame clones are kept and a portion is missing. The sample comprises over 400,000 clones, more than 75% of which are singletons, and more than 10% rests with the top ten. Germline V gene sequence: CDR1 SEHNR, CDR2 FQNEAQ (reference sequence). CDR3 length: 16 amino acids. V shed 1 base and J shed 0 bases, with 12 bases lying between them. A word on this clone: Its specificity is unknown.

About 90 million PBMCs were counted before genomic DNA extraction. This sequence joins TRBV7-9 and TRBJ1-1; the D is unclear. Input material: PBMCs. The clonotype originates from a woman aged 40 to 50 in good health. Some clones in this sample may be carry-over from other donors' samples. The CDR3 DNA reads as TGTGCCAGCAGCTTAGGGGCCCCTTATCTGAACACTGAAGCTTTCTTT. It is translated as CASSLGAPYLNTEAFF.